The clone carrying this T cell receptor (beta chain) was seen just once. The data stem from a study of OX40 agonist ivuxolimab in advanced cancers. This CDR3 is 15 amino acids long. The V gene lost 2 bases and the J gene lost 2 bases, with 11 bases spanning the gap. CDR1 and CDR2 from the germline V gene are MNHEY and SMNVEV (reference sequence). Sequencing was performed with immunoSEQ multiplex PCR; in TCRdb, only in-frame clones are kept and a portion is missing. In the table there are some 19,000 clones, 70% to 90% of which are singletons. This chain connects TRBV27 to TRBJ2-3, with D possibly being TRBD2 (6 bases). Sample: CD4+ or CD8+ T cells sorted from blood, taken in a trial of the OX40 agonist ivuxolimab. The TCR was taken from an adult with an advanced solid tumor such as melanoma, head and neck, liver or kidney cancer. In DNA form, the CDR3 reads TGTGCCAGCAGTTTACCGGGACTGAACACAGATACGCAGTATTTT. Translated, it gives CASSLPGLNTDTQYF.